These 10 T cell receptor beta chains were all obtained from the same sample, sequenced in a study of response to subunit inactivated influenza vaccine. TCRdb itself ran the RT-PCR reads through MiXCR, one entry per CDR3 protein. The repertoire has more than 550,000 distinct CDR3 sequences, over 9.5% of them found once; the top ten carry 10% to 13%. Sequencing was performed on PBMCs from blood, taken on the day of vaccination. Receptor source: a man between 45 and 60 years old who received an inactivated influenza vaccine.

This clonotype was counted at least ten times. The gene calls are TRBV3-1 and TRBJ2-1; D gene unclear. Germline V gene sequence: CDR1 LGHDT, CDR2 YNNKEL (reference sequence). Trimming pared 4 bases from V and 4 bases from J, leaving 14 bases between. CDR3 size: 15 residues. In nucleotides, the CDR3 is TGTGCCAGCAGCCCCGCGGTTTGGGCTTACAATGAGCAGTTCTTC. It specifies CASSPAVWAYNEQFF.

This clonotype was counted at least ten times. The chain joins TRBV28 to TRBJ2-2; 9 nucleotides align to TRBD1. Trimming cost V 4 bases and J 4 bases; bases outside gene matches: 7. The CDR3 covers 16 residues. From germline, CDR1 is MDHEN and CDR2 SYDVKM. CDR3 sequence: CASSSTGTGRTGELFF. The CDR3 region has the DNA TGTGCCAGCAGTTCCACCGGGACAGGGCGCACCGGGGAGCTGTTTTTT.

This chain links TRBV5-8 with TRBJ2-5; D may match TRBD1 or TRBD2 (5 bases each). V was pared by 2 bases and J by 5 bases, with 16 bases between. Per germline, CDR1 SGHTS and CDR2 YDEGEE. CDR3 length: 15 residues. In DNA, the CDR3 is TGTGCCAGCAGCTTACGGGACCACAAAAGGGAGACCCAGTACTTC. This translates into CASSLRDHKRETQYF.

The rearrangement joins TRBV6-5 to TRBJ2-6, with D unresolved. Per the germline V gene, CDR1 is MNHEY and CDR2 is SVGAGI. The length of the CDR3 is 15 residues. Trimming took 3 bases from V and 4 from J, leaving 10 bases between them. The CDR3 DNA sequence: TGTGCCAGCAGTTATGAACACGCGGGGGCCAACGTCCTGACTTTC. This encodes CASSYEHAGANVLTF.

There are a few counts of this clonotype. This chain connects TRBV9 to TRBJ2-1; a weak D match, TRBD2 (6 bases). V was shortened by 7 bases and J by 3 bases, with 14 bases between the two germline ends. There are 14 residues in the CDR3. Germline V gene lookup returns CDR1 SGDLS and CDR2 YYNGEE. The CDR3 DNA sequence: TGTGCCAGCGGGGAGGAGCCGGACTACAATGAGCAGTTCTTC. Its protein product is CASGEEPDYNEQFF.

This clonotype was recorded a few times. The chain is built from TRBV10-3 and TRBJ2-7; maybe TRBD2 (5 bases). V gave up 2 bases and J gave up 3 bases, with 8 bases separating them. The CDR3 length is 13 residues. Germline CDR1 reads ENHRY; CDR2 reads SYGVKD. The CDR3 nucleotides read TGTGCCATCAGTGAGGCGGGCATCTACGAGCAGTACTTC. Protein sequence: CAISEAGIYEQYF.

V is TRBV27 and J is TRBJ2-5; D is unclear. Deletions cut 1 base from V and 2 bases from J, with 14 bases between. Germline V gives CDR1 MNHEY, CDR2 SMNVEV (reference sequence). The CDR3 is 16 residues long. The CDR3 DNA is TGTGCCAGCAGTTTATTTCCCCGTGGAGAACAAGAGACCCAGTACTTC. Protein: CASSLFPRGEQETQYF.

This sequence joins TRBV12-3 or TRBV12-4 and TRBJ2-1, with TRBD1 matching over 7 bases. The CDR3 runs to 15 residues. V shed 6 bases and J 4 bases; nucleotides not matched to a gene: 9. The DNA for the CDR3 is TGTGCCAGCAGCGAAAGACAGGGTGCTTACAATGAGCAGTTCTTC. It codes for CASSERQGAYNEQFF.

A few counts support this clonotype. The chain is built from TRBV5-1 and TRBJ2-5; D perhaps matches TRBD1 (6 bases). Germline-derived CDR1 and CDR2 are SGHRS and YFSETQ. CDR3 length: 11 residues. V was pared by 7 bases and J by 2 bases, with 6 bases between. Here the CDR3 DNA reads TGCGCCAGCGGGACACAAGAGACCCAGTACTTC. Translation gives CASGTQETQYF.

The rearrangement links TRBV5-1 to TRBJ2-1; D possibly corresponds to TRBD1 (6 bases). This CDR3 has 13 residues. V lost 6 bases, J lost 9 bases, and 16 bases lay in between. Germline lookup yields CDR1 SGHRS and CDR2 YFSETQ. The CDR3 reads CASTGMGASEQFF. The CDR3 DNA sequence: TGCGCCAGCACCGGGATGGGGGCCAGTGAGCAGTTCTTC. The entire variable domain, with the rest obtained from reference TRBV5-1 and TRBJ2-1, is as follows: KAGVTQTPRYLIKTRGQQVTLSCSPISGHRSVSWYQQTPGQGLQFLFEYFSETQRNKGNFPGRFSGRQFSNSRSEMNVSTLELGDSALYLCASTGMGASEQFFGPGTRLTVL.